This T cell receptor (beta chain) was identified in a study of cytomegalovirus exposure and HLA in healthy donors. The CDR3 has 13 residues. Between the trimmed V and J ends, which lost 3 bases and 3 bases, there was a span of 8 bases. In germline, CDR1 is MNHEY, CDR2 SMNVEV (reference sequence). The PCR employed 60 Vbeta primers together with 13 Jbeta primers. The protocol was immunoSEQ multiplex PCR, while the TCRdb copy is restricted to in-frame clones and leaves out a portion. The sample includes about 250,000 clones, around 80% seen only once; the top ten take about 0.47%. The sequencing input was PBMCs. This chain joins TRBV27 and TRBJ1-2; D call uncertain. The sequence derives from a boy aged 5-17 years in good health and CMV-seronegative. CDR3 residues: CASSFAVDYGYTF. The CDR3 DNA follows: TGTGCCAGCAGTTTCGCGGTTGACTATGGCTACACCTTC.